The rows below give T cell receptor beta chains drawn from one sample of a study of metastatic and nonmetastatic thyroid tumors. TCRdb re-analyzed the PCR reads using MiXCR. The data show more than 25,000 clones, approximately 7.4% seen once. The sequenced material came from blood. Receptor source: a female donor with papillary thyroid cancer or a benign thyroid nodule (not recorded which). Some clones in this sample may be carry-over from other donors' samples. The CDR3 runs from the conserved cysteine through the conserved F or W. A D gene is named only where the DNA matches it firmly. Clone size is given for some rows only: seen once, a few or many times, or a class if the clone is expanded.

TRBJ2-3 | . | TRBD2 | TRBV6-2/TRBV6-3 | CASSYSSGGGADTQCF | TGTGCCAGCAGTTACTCTAGCGGGGGCGGCGCAGATACGCAGTGTTTT
TRBJ2-6 | many | . | TRBV5-1 | CASSLGVSGANVLTF | TGCGCCAGCAGCCTCGGGGTCTCTGGGGCCAACGTCCTGACTTTC
TRBJ2-3 | many | . | TRBV15 | CATSRPGQNTDTQYF | TGTGCCACCAGCCGACCCGGACAGAACACAGATACGCAGTATTTT
TRBJ2-4 | . | TRBD2 | TRBV15 | CATSRVPSGRGAKNIQYF | TGTGCCACCAGCAGAGTACCTAGCGGGAGAGGAGCCAAAAACATTCAGTACTTC
TRBJ1-6 | . | . | TRBV30 | CAWRVGTRASPLHF | TGTGCCTGGCGCGTCGGGACCAGGGCATCACCCCTCCATTTT
TRBJ1-2 | few | . | TRBV24-1 | CATRADSAAGYTF | TGTGCCACCAGAGCGGACAGTGCCGCAGGCTATACCTTC
TRBJ2-2 | many | TRBD1 | TRBV6-1 | CASLISPTGSGELFF | TGTGCCAGCTTGATCTCACCGACAGGGTCAGGGGAGCTGTTTTTT
TRBJ2-7 | few | . | TRBV6-1 | CASKTEELDEQYF | TGTGCCAGCAAAACAGAGGAGTTGGACGAGCAGTACTTC
TRBJ1-1 | . | . | TRBV11-2 | CASSSPSRSTEAFF | TGTGCCAGCAGCTCCCCCTCGCGTAGCACTGAAGCTTTCTTT
TRBJ2-1 | many | . | TRBV7-8 | CASSLALFGALGNEQFF | TGTGCCAGCAGCTTAGCCCTCTTTGGGGCCCTGGGCAATGAGCAGTTCTTC
TRBJ2-5 | many | TRBD2 | TRBV7-9 | CASRLWASGGETQYF | TGTGCCAGCAGGCTATGGGCTAGCGGGGGAGAGACCCAGTACTTC
TRBJ2-7 | many | TRBD2 | TRBV5-1 | CASRGSGDLYEQYF | TGCGCCAGCAGGGGTAGCGGGGATCTCTACGAGCAGTACTTC
TRBJ2-1 | many | TRBD1 | TRBV19 | CASSSRQGALRNNEQFF | TGTGCCAGTAGTAGTCGACAGGGGGCCCTTAGGAACAATGAGCAGTTCTTC
TRBJ2-7 | . | TRBD2 | TRBV5-4 | CASSSGLAASSYEQYF | TGTGCCAGCAGTTCTGGACTAGCGGCCAGCTCCTACGAGCAGTACTTC
TRBJ1-6 | many | . | TRBV6-1 | CASRYRTDPYNSPLHF | TGTGCCAGCCGATACCGGACAGATCCTTATAATTCACCCCTCCACTTT
TRBJ1-3 | many | TRBD1 | TRBV6-1 | CASSRTTGLLGNTIYF | TGTGCCAGCAGTCGAACGACAGGGTTACTTGGAAACACCATATATTTT
TRBJ2-3 | many | . | TRBV10-2 | CASSWTISSTDTQYF | TGCGCCAGCAGTTGGACTATATCTAGCACAGATACGCAGTATTTT
TRBJ1-1 | many | . | TRBV27 | CASSQQQGYGAFF | TGTGCCAGCAGCCAACAACAGGGATACGGAGCTTTCTTT
TRBJ1-1 | . | . | TRBV20-1 | CSARAWGDLNTEAFF | TGCAGTGCTAGAGCGTGGGGGGATTTGAACACTGAAGCTTTCTTT
TRBJ1-3 | many | . | TRBV18 | CASSRDRSGNTIYF | TGTGCCAGCTCACGTGACAGATCTGGAAACACCATATATTTT
TRBJ2-2 | many | TRBD1 | TRBV19 | CASSQGALNTGELFF | TGTGCCAGTAGTCAGGGGGCCCTGAACACCGGGGAGCTGTTTTTT
TRBJ1-2 | many | TRBD1 | TRBV7-2 | CASSLTGGALGGYTF | TGTGCCAGCAGTTTAACAGGGGGCGCCTTGGGAGGCTACACCTTC
TRBJ2-5 | many | . | TRBV2 | CASSRTRDRKYF | TGTGCCAGCAGCAGAACGCGGGACAGAAAGTACTTC
TRBJ2-7 | many | TRBD2 | TRBV6-1 | CASSETVAGGSYEQYF | TGTGCCAGCAGTGAGACCGTAGCGGGAGGTTCCTACGAGCAGTACTTC
TRBJ1-1 | many | . | TRBV20-1 | CSARASGGSNTEAFF | TGCAGTGCTAGAGCGTCGGGGGGTTCGAACACTGAAGCTTTCTTT
TRBJ1-2 | many | . | TRBV25-1 | CASSEAYGYTF | TGTGCCAGCAGTGAGGCCTATGGCTACACCTTC
TRBJ1-5 | . | TRBD1 | TRBV7-2 | CASRVTGGNQPKHF | TGTGCCAGCAGAGTGACAGGGGGCAATCAGCCCAAGCATTTT
TRBJ2-1 | few | . | TRBV25-1 | CARALNEQFF | TGTGCCAGGGCTCTCAATGAGCAGTTCTTC
TRBJ2-7 | medium-sized | TRBD2 | TRBV2 | CASSEGLAETYEQYF | TGTGCCAGCAGTGAGGGACTAGCGGAAACCTACGAGCAGTACTTC
TRBJ2-7 | many | . | TRBV30 | CAWSAFSYEQYF | TGTGCCTGGAGTGCTTTCTCCTACGAGCAGTACTTC
TRBJ2-3 | many | TRBD2 | TRBV6-5 | CASSYLSRVSGGVDTQYF | TGTGCCAGCAGTTACTTGTCCCGAGTTTCGGGGGGGGTAGATACGCAGTATTTT
TRBJ2-3 | many | . | TRBV20-1 | CSANRRLTDTQYF | TGCAGTGCTAACAGGAGACTCACAGATACGCAGTATTTT
TRBJ1-2 | many | . | TRBV6-6 | CASSYSGPGNYGYTF | TGTGCCAGCAGTTACTCTGGCCCGGGGAACTATGGCTACACCTTC
TRBJ1-3 | many | . | TRBV6-1 | CASSDLRPPGNTIYF | TGTGCCAGCAGTGATTTGCGTCCTCCTGGAAACACCATATATTTT
TRBJ1-4 | many | TRBD1 | TRBV10-3 | CAISGGQDINEKLFF | TGTGCTATCAGTGGGGGACAGGATATTAATGAAAAACTGTTTTTT
TRBJ2-1 | many | . | TRBV27 | CASRHVGRKYNEQFF | TGTGCCAGCAGACATGTGGGGAGGAAGTACAATGAGCAGTTCTTC
TRBJ2-2 | once | . | TRBV5-1 | CASLSGPITGELFF | TGCGCCAGCCTTTCGGGGCCCATCACCGGGGAGCTGTTTTTT
TRBJ2-7 | many | . | TRBV28 | CASSLGLLSYEQYF | TGTGCCAGCAGTTTGGGACTTCTATCCTACGAGCAGTACTTC
TRBJ2-1 | many | TRBD2 | TRBV28 | CASSFKAVFRLAGEYNEQFF | TGTGCCAGCAGTTTCAAGGCGGTATTCCGGCTAGCGGGAGAATACAATGAGCAGTTCTTC
TRBJ1-6 | many | . | TRBV7-3 | CAKTGTQGLNNSPLHF | TGTGCCAAGACCGGGACACAAGGACTGAATAATTCACCCCTCCACTTT
TRBJ2-1 | many | . | TRBV4-3 | CASSQEGSQLNEQFF | TGCGCCAGCAGCCAAGAAGGGAGTCAGTTGAATGAGCAGTTCTTC
TRBJ2-5 | medium-sized | . | TRBV15 | CATSVFAGETQYF | TGTGCCACCAGCGTCTTTGCAGGGGAGACCCAGTACTTC
TRBJ1-5 | many | . | TRBV27 | CASSPMGGRNQPQHF | TGTGCCAGCAGTCCGATGGGGGGACGAAATCAGCCCCAGCATTTT
TRBJ2-1 | many | . | TRBV7-2 | CASSQTAGTSYNEQFF | TGTGCCAGCAGCCAAACAGCAGGTACCTCCTACAATGAGCAGTTCTTC
TRBJ1-2 | many | TRBD1 | TRBV7-2 | CASSRGDRENYGYTF | TGTGCCAGCAGCCGCGGGGACAGAGAAAACTATGGCTACACCTTC
TRBJ1-1 | many | . | TRBV28 | CASMTPQDTEAFF | TGTGCCAGCATGACGCCTCAGGACACTGAAGCTTTCTTT
TRBJ2-7 | many | TRBD2 | TRBV15 | CATSRDRLAGGHSYEQYF | TGTGCCACCAGCAGAGATCGACTAGCGGGAGGGCACTCCTACGAGCAGTACTTC
TRBJ1-5 | many | . | TRBV25-1 | CASSELLGSQPQHF | TGTGCCAGCAGTGAATTACTGGGAAGTCAGCCCCAGCATTTT
TRBJ1-5 | many | . | TRBV5-1 | CASSLEGDRDQPQHF | TGCGCCAGCAGTCTGGAGGGGGACCGGGATCAGCCCCAGCATTTT
TRBJ2-3 | many | TRBD1 | TRBV29-1 | CSVESGTGGTDTQYF | TGCAGCGTTGAGAGTGGGACAGGGGGCACAGATACGCAGTATTTT
TRBJ2-1 | many | TRBD2 | TRBV7-8 | CASSLTSGGFNEQFF | TGTGCCAGCAGCTTAACTAGCGGGGGGTTTAATGAGCAGTTCTTC
TRBJ2-7 | many | TRBD2 | TRBV10-3 | CAIKTSAGEQYF | TGTGCCATCAAGACTAGCGCGGGTGAGCAGTACTTC
TRBJ2-3 | many | . | TRBV3-1 | CASSQERLAIGTQYF | TGTGCCAGCAGCCAAGAGCGGCTAGCAATCGGTACGCAGTATTTT
TRBJ2-7 | many | . | TRBV3-1 | CASTSLGEYEQYF | TGTGCCAGCACCAGCTTGGGGGAATACGAGCAGTACTTC
TRBJ1-2 | . | . | TRBV12-3/TRBV12-4 | CASSPTGQGGYTF | TGTGCCAGCAGCCCTACAGGGCAGGGCGGCTACACCTTC